Listed here are 6 T cell receptor beta chains from one sample, sequenced in a study of blood T cell repertoires in COVID-19. Produced via immunoSEQ multiplex PCR; TCRdb's table is partial and in-frame only. The sample lists just over 300,000 clones, approximately 83% occurring once. The sample was PBMCs or T cells enriched from blood (not recorded which). The receptors originated from a man aged 30 to 39 who had recovered from COVID-19.

This clone was found a few times. V usage is TRBV2 and J usage is TRBJ1-4, with TRBD1 as a possible D gene (6 bases). The CDR3 runs 14 residues. Germline lookup yields CDR1 SNHLY and CDR2 FYNNEI. Trimming left V 5 bases short and J 3 bases short, with 10 bases between. The DNA of the CDR3 is TGTGCCAGCAGTAAAGACAGGCCTAATGAAAAACTGTTTTTT. This codes for CASSKDRPNEKLFF.

V is TRBV5-1 and J is TRBJ2-6; a possible D gene is TRBD1 (5 bases). CDR3 length equals 15 residues. From germline, CDR1 is SGHRS and CDR2 YFSETQ. V lost 4 bases and J lost 2, with 10 bases in between. CDR3 sequence: CASSPWTTGANVLTF. CDR3 coding DNA: TGCGCCAGCAGCCCATGGACAACTGGGGCCAACGTCCTGACTTTC.

CDR3 protein: CASSSRDSHYNEQFF. The CDR3 DNA reads as TGTGCCAGCAGCTCCCGGGACAGCCACTACAATGAGCAGTTCTTC. The chain uses TRBV7-6 and TRBJ2-1; the match to TRBD1 covers 7 bases. Germline lookup yields CDR1 SGHVS and CDR2 FNYEAQ. With V trimmed by 4 bases and J by 3 bases, 6 bases remained unmatched. The CDR3 runs 15 residues.

V is TRBV3-1 (or the pseudogene TRBV3-2) and J is TRBJ1-1, with TRBD1 as a possible D gene (5 bases). V was cut by 4 bases and J by 4 bases, with 16 bases left in between. From germline, CDR1 is LGHDT and CDR2 YNNKEL (reference sequence). The CDR3 covers 15 residues. CDR3 bases: TGTGCCAGCAGCCTAACCGGGACGGGAGTCACTGAAGCTTTCTTT. Its protein is CASSLTGTGVTEAFF.

The V gene is TRBV10-3, the J gene TRBJ2-3, with TRBD2 matching 14 bases. Germline V gene data show CDR1 as ENHRY and CDR2 as SYGVKD. The CDR3 has 13 residues. The ends lost 9 bases at V and 7 bases at J; junction bases unmatched: 3. CDR3 in DNA: TGTGCCATGACTAGCGGGGGGGCAAATACGCAGTATTTT. Its protein is CAMTSGGANTQYF.

The rearrangement links TRBV6-5 to TRBJ2-3; TRBD1 might be the D (6 bases). Per the germline V gene, CDR1 is MNHEY and CDR2 is SVGAGI. This CDR3 region has 14 residues. V dropped 0 bases and J dropped 6 bases, with 10 bases sitting between them. The CDR3 DNA reads TGTGCCAGCAGTTACTCCGGGCAGGGGGATACGCAGTATTTT. Amino acid sequence: CASSYSGQGDTQYF.